This T cell receptor (beta chain) was retrieved from a study of T cell changes during pregnancy in multiple sclerosis. Generated by immunoSEQ multiplex PCR, the TCRdb table keeps only in-frame clones and is missing some. This sample carries around 69,000 clones, around nine tenths of them seen once, and the ten largest clones take approximately 1.1%. The germline CDR1 and CDR2 sequences are MNHEY and SMNVEV (reference sequence). The V segment lost 4 bases and the J segment 1 base; nucleotides outside the gene matches: 6. This CDR3 region has 16 residues. The source material was peripheral blood, sampled in the third trimester of pregnancy. The source is a female donor with multiple sclerosis, enrolled in a pregnancy study. The chain recombines TRBV27 with TRBJ2-3; 9 bases are shared with TRBD2. The CDR3 nucleotides read TGTGCCAGCAGTTCTCGAATAGCGGGAGGCACAGATACGCAGTATTTT. Translation: CASSSRIAGGTDTQYF.